This T cell receptor (beta chain) was obtained from a study of immune characterization of retroperitoneal liposarcoma. One entry per CDR3 protein, called by TCRdb with MiXCR from the PCR reads. The profile shows some 10,000 distinct CDR3 sequences, less than 30% of them singletons. The TCR sequence derives from a male donor with retroperitoneal liposarcoma. The sample comprised blood.

The CDR3 reads CASGGDHNEQFF. The DNA for the CDR3 is TGTGCCAGCGGTGGAGACCACAATGAGCAGTTCTTC. V gene TRBV2 combines with J gene TRBJ2-1; no definite D call. The germline V gene has CDR1 SNHLY and CDR2 FYNNEI. The CDR3 extends over 12 amino acids. The ends were cut back, 8 bases at V and 5 bases at J, with 10 bases in the middle.